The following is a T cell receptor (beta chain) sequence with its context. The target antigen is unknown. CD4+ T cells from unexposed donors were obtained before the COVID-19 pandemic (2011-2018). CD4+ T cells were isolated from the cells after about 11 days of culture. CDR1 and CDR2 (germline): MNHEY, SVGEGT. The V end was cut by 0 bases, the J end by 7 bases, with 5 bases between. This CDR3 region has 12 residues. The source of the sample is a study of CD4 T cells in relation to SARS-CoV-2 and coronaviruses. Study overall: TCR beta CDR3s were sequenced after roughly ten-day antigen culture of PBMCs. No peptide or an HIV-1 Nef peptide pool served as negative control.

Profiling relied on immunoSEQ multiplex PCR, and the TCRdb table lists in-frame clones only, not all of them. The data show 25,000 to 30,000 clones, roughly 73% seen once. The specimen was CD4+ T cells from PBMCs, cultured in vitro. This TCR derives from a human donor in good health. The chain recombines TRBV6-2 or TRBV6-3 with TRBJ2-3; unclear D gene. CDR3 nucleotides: TGTGCCAGCAGTTACTCGAGATATACGCAGTATTTT. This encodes CASSYSRYTQYF.